This T cell receptor (beta chain) was recorded in a study of blood T cells in healthy people across ages (dated by TCRdb to between 2014 and 2016). Some background on the complete study: In model experiments, template switching captured about one uniquely barcoded TCR beta cDNA molecule for every two T cells. Donors were grouped into four age groups: young (average about 15 years), middle-aged (less than 40), aged (around 60) and long-lived (around 80). The study analyzed two additional independent replicas of 1 million unique cDNA reads from the same blood draw for two donors, one aged 18 to 29 and one aged 80 or older. The study measured age-related changes in TCR beta repertoire diversity using deep sequencing normalized with unique cDNA molecular identifiers. To avoid experimental bias, donors of different ages were spread randomly across the sequencing lanes. Broad study findings and their caveats: Estimates of total diversity from one million sequenced T cells were regarded as lower bounds and underestimates. Conclusive comparison of naive and antigen-experienced compartments was prevented by the profiling of bulk unsorted PBMCs. Because the CMV infection status of the donors was unknown, age-related changes in expanded clonotypes may potentially have been confounded. There was a strong correlation between observed TCR beta diversity and the percentage of naive T cells measured by flow cytometry. The long-lived group showed more naive CD4+ T cells, fewer expanded clones and increased TCR diversity than the aged group, suggesting age selection. Observed TCR beta diversity per million T cells fell roughly linearly with age, and a significant reduction was already apparent by age around 40.

On this clonotype itself: No cognate antigen has been identified for it. Base qualities are not at hand, and no much larger clone is one base apart.

The library was prepared using 5' RACE. The instrument given in TCRdb is Illumina HiSeq 2500. A second PCR of about 6 to 12 cycles was run with a J-beta primer mix and a sample-barcoded 5' primer. A unique molecular identifier was introduced onto each TCR beta cDNA molecule by a template-switch 5' adaptor carrying 12 random nucleotides. Each sample yielded at least 2.5 million CDR3-containing paired-end reads. All of the RNA was converted into first-strand cDNA using the Mint cDNA synthesis kit, with a TRBC-specific oligonucleotide serving as the primer. All cDNA was treated with uracil-DNA glycosylase and then went through a first 18-cycle PCR with the universal primers M1SS and BC2_uni_R. The paper's data handling went like this. Each sample was normalized by randomly selecting 1 million high-quality reads, each carrying a distinct molecular identifier. Reads sharing molecular identifiers were discarded rather than binned into consensus sequences. CDR3 identification, clonotype clustering and error correction used MiTCR with a Q25 quality threshold and the strictest error-elimination algorithm. A nonparametric unseen species model using Euler transformation provided a lower-bound estimate of total TCR beta diversity. TCRdb reprocessing: public reads trimmed at Q25 with fastp, clones called with MiXCR, in-frame beta chains kept. Every CDR3 protein is listed once, alongside the most common genes and DNA of its rows. TCRdb, not the authors, supplied the V and J calls. This sample holds about 900,000 distinct CDR3 sequences; around 46% were observed only once. The ten most abundant clones make up around an eighth of the sample.

The CDR3 spans 14 residues, from the cysteine through the phenylalanine. Only the CDR3 DNA stays, 42 bases, in frame from base 1. V has 9 bases trimmed and J has 7 bases trimmed; junction bases matching no gene number 13. As encoded in the germline V gene, CDR1 is KGHDR while CDR2 is SFDVKD. The roughly 42 donors, aged roughly 6 to 95 years, were systemically healthy Caucasian individuals from Russia. Roughly 11 milliliters of peripheral blood were drawn from each donor into EDTA-treated Vacutainer tubes. Ficoll-Paque density-gradient centrifugation was used to isolate PBMCs, with at least 6 million per sample. Total RNA, at least 5 micrograms per sample, was extracted from PBMCs with Trizol reagent. Naive CD45RAhigh/CD27high T cell percentages were measured by flow cytometry on a PBMC aliquot from every donor.

The source is a man aged 25-45 years in good health. This chain joins TRBV24-1 to TRBJ2-7, with 8 bases aligning to TRBD2. The sample taken for sequencing was blood. The DNA reads TGTGCCACCCGGACGGGGGGGCCCAACAATGAGCAGTACTTC. Protein translation: CATRTGGPNNEQYF.